These 20 T cell receptor beta chains originate from one sample sequenced in a study of T cell responses to AZD1222 COVID-19 vaccine. Sequencing used immunoSEQ multiplex PCR; TCRdb keeps in-frame clones, though not all of them. Altogether over 85,000 clones are present, nearly 90% being singletons, with the ten largest covering around 3.3%. The sequenced sample was peripheral blood, obtained on day 0 of AZD1222 vaccination. Receptors were obtained from an adult in good health.

On this clone itself: A junction boundary mismatches the germline segment, possibly from a read error. J is TRBJ1-3 and V is TRBV4-1, with D unclear. Per germline, CDR1 MGHRA and CDR2 YSYEKL. There are 17 residues in the CDR3. The CDR3 DNA is TGCGCCAGCACCCAAGGGAACGGCCCCATCTCTGGAAACACCATATATTTT. Amino acid sequence: CASTQGNGPISGNTIYF.

The rearrangement joins TRBV19 to TRBJ2-2; D is possibly TRBD2 (6 bases). The CDR3 length is 15 residues. The V end lost 1 base, the J end lost 5 bases, and 11 bases lay between the germline ends. Germline CDR1 LNHDA, CDR2 SQIVND (reference sequence). In DNA form, the CDR3 reads TGTGCCAGTAGTATAGCGGGAGTCGGGACCGGGGAGCTGTTTTTT. Translating it yields CASSIAGVGTGELFF.

The chain links TRBV27 to TRBJ2-7, with 7 bases identical to TRBD1. Germline values: CDR1 MNHEY, CDR2 SMNVEV (reference sequence). CDR3 length: 13 amino acids. After removal of 9 bases from V and 0 bases from J, the junction contained 5 bases not matched to a gene. The CDR3 DNA sequence: TGTGCCAGTAGTAGGGACAGCTCCTACGAGCAGTACTTC. Its protein product is CASSRDSSYEQYF.

This CDR3 is CASSLDPLGQGATGELFF. The DNA of the CDR3 is TGTGCCAGCAGCTTAGATCCCCTGGGACAGGGGGCCACCGGGGAGCTGTTTTTT. The V and J genes are TRBV7-6 and TRBJ2-2; 12 nucleotides agree with TRBD1. This CDR3 contains 18 residues. Germline V CDR1 and CDR2: SGHVS, FNYEAQ. V was clipped by 1 base and J by 4 bases; unmatched bases: 7.

J is TRBJ2-3 and V is TRBV3-1 (or the pseudogene TRBV3-2), with 9 bases fitting TRBD2. The germline gives CDR1 LGHDT, CDR2 YNNKEL (reference sequence). The CDR3 extends over 15 amino acids. Trimming cost V 3 bases and J 8 bases; bases outside gene matches: 9. The CDR3 region has the DNA TGTGCCAGCAGCCAGGCTAGCGGGGCCCGTGCTACGCAGTATTTT. This sequence encodes CASSQASGARATQYF.

This clone appeared a few times. The chain uses TRBV19 and TRBJ1-3; D is ambiguous. Trimming removed 4 bases at V and 0 bases at J, with 10 bases between. The CDR3 length is 15 residues. Looked up from germline, CDR1 is LNHDA and CDR2 is SQIVND (reference sequence). The CDR3: CASSNQVNSGNTIYF. CDR3 nucleotide sequence: TGTGCCAGTAGTAATCAGGTGAACTCTGGAAACACCATATATTTT.

The J gene is TRBJ2-3, the V gene TRBV15, with D perhaps matching TRBD1 (6 bases). Trimming removed 1 base at V and 6 bases at J, with 8 bases between. The CDR3 extends over 13 amino acids. Germline loops: CDR1 LNHNV, CDR2 YYDKDF (reference sequence). DNA for the CDR3: TGTGCCACCAGCAGAGGAAGGGGGGATACGCAGTATTTT. Encoded protein: CATSRGRGDTQYF.

In this sample, this clone turned up once. V gene TRBV7-9 combines with J gene TRBJ2-1, with TRBD2 as a possible D gene (6 bases). This CDR3 contains 14 residues. Germline V gives CDR1 SEHNR, CDR2 FQNEAQ (reference sequence). Trimming removed 5 bases at V and 6 bases at J, with 14 bases between. The CDR3 DNA reads as TGTGCCAGCAGCCTCGGACTATTTTCCAATGAGCAGTTCTTC. This codes for CASSLGLFSNEQFF.

V is TRBV24-1 and J is TRBJ2-1; the D gene is possibly TRBD2 (6 bases). Trimming removed 2 bases from V and 8 bases from J, with 21 bases in between. Per the germline V gene, CDR1 is KGHDR and CDR2 is SFDVKD. The CDR3 covers 17 residues. The CDR3 coding sequence is TGTGCCACCAGTGATTCTTTTGGTTGGGGGGTCCGGGATGAGCAGTTCTTC. It translates to CATSDSFGWGVRDEQFF.

The CDR3 coding sequence is TGCGCCAGCAGCCAAGAATACAGCGCTAACTATGGCTACACCTTC. The encoded protein is CASSQEYSANYGYTF. The chain links TRBV4-3 to TRBJ1-2; no clear D. This CDR3 contains 15 residues. Trimming took off 0 bases at V and 0 bases at J, with 8 bases between the two ends. Looked up from germline, CDR1 is LGHNA and CDR2 is YSLEER.

The rearrangement uses TRBV29-1 and TRBJ2-1; D gene unclear. This CDR3 comprises 12 residues. From germline, CDR1 is SQVTM and CDR2 ANQGSEA. The ends were cut back, 2 bases at V and 7 bases at J, with 9 bases in the middle. CDR3 loop: CSVETVANEQFF. The CDR3 DNA is TGCAGCGTTGAAACTGTGGCGAATGAGCAGTTCTTC.

A few counts support this clone. This rearrangement joins TRBV30 to TRBJ1-6; tentatively, D is TRBD1 (6 bases). Per the germline V gene, CDR1 is GTSNPN and CDR2 is SVGIG (reference sequence). V lost 4 bases and J 7 bases, leaving 11 bases between the germline ends. The CDR3 spans 13 residues. The CDR3 coding sequence is TGTGCCTGGACGACAGGCTGGAATTCACCCCTCCACTTT. Its protein is CAWTTGWNSPLHF.

This chain links TRBV6-6 with TRBJ1-3; no reliable D call. Looked up from germline, CDR1 is MNHNY and CDR2 is SVGAGI (reference sequence). V was cut by 4 bases and J by 0 bases, with 13 bases left in between. This CDR3 comprises 16 residues. The CDR3 spells CASSFLTGSSGNTIYF. The CDR3 DNA is TGTGCCAGCAGTTTCCTGACCGGTAGCTCTGGAAACACCATATATTTT.

The genes are TRBV18 and TRBJ2-1, with 15 bases matching TRBD2. Looked up from germline, CDR1 is KGHSH and CDR2 is LQKENI. The CDR3 runs to 16 residues. The V and J ends lost 3 bases and 6 bases, in that order; junction bases with no gene match: 3. In DNA, the CDR3 is TGTGCCAGCTCACCCTCGGGACTAGCGGGAGGCAATGAGCAGTTCTTC. As protein: CASSPSGLAGGNEQFF.

The V and J genes are TRBV28 and TRBJ1-4; D gene unclear. This CDR3 is built from 15 residues. Trimming took 7 bases from V and 2 from J, leaving 14 bases between them. Looked up from germline, CDR1 is MDHEN and CDR2 is SYDVKM. CDR3 bases: TGTGCCAGCATCTCTGGGCGGAGGACTAATGAAAAACTGTTTTTT. Translation gives CASISGRRTNEKLFF.

The chain recombines TRBV4-3 with TRBJ1-5; D not resolved. The CDR3 sequence is 15 residues long. In germline, CDR1 is LGHNA, CDR2 YSLEER. The V end was cut by 0 bases, the J end by 5 bases, with 11 bases between. CDR3 bases: TGCGCCAGCAGCCAAGATTCGTCCAGAGATCAGCCCCAGCATTTT. Translating gives CASSQDSSRDQPQHF.

The rearrangement uses TRBV7-2 and TRBJ1-3; 11 bases fit TRBD1. Per germline, CDR1 SGHTA and CDR2 FQGNSA. The CDR3 has 18 amino acids. Losses at the gene ends were 2 bases for V and 4 bases for J; bases not matched to a gene: 10. CDR3 in amino acids: CASSLPPGTGGHGNTIYF. DNA for the CDR3: TGTGCCAGCAGCTTACCACCCGGGACAGGGGGACACGGAAACACCATATATTTT.

The chain employs TRBV6-2 or TRBV6-3 and TRBJ1-2; TRBD1 matches 9 bases. Germline V gene sequence: CDR1 MNHEY, CDR2 SVGEGT. Trimming at V came to 5 bases and at J to 5 bases, leaving 3 bases not matched to a gene. This CDR3 is built from 13 residues. The CDR3 loop is CASSTGGVYGYTF. CDR3 sequence (DNA): TGTGCCAGCAGTACAGGGGGCGTTTATGGCTACACCTTC.

The rearrangement uses TRBV2 and TRBJ2-2; 7 positions match TRBD1. The CDR3 runs to 18 residues. Germline V CDR1 and CDR2: SNHLY, FYNNEI. Trimming took 3 bases from V and 7 from J; bases not matched to a gene: 17. The chain's CDR3 is CASSDQGLSGTAIGELFF. The CDR3 DNA reads as TGTGCCAGCAGTGACCAGGGCTTATCCGGGACAGCCATCGGGGAGCTGTTTTTT.

This chain connects TRBV7-8 to TRBJ1-1, with 12 bases lining up with TRBD1. The CDR3 is 15 amino acids. The V segment lost 1 base and the J segment 10 bases; nucleotides outside the gene matches: 7. Germline V CDR1 and CDR2: SGHVS, FQNEAQ. Written as DNA, the CDR3 is TGTGCCAGCAGCTTAGTCTTGGGACAGGGGGCACGAGCTTTCTTT. Protein sequence: CASSLVLGQGARAFF.